These 4 T cell receptor beta chains share one sample of origin, sequenced in a study of cytomegalovirus exposure and HLA in healthy donors. The PCR ran on 60 Vbeta and 13 Jbeta primers. Only in-frame clones appear in the TCRdb table, and some are missing; sequencing was by immunoSEQ multiplex PCR. This table has 150,000 to 200,000 clones, roughly 78% appearing once. The specimen was PBMCs. The receptors shown here come from a woman between 45 and 65 years old in good health and CMV-seropositive.

This clone appeared a few times. The rearrangement uses TRBV10-3 and TRBJ2-7; 8 bases are a match to TRBD1. The CDR3 totals 14 residues. Germline V CDR1 and CDR2: ENHRY, SYGVKD. J gave up 6 bases and V 2 bases, and 6 bases lay outside the gene matches. The CDR3 region is CAISETGQGSEQYF. In DNA form, the CDR3 reads TGTGCCATCAGTGAGACTGGACAGGGCAGCGAGCAGTACTTC.

In its sample, this clone was seen a few times. This chain uses TRBV7-9 with TRBJ2-3; 10 bases map to TRBD1. The CDR3 runs 14 residues. The V gene end was trimmed by 1 base and the J gene end by 8 bases; junction bases not matched to a gene: 3. Per germline, CDR1 SEHNR and CDR2 FQNEAQ (reference sequence). As DNA, the CDR3 is TGTGCCAGCAGCTTAGGACAGGGGGCTGTTACGCAGTATTTT. This sequence encodes CASSLGQGAVTQYF.

This chain joins TRBV9 and TRBJ1-2; D is undetermined. Deletions cut 0 bases from V and 1 base from J, with 7 bases between. The CDR3 sequence is 14 residues long. Germline CDR1 SGDLS, CDR2 YYNGEE. The CDR3 bases are TGTGCCAGCAGCGTAGGCGAGTTTAACTATGGCTACACCTTC. It yields the protein CASSVGEFNYGYTF.

The rearrangement uses TRBV7-3 and TRBJ2-3, with TRBD2 matching 9 bases. The trim removed 2 bases at V and 0 bases at J, leaving 6 bases unmatched. Germline V gene data show CDR1 as SGHTA and CDR2 as FQGTGA. This CDR3 comprises 17 residues. The CDR3 region is CASSLVGGGASTDTQYF. The CDR3 nucleotides read TGTGCCAGCAGCTTAGTCGGCGGGGGGGCGAGCACAGATACGCAGTATTTT.